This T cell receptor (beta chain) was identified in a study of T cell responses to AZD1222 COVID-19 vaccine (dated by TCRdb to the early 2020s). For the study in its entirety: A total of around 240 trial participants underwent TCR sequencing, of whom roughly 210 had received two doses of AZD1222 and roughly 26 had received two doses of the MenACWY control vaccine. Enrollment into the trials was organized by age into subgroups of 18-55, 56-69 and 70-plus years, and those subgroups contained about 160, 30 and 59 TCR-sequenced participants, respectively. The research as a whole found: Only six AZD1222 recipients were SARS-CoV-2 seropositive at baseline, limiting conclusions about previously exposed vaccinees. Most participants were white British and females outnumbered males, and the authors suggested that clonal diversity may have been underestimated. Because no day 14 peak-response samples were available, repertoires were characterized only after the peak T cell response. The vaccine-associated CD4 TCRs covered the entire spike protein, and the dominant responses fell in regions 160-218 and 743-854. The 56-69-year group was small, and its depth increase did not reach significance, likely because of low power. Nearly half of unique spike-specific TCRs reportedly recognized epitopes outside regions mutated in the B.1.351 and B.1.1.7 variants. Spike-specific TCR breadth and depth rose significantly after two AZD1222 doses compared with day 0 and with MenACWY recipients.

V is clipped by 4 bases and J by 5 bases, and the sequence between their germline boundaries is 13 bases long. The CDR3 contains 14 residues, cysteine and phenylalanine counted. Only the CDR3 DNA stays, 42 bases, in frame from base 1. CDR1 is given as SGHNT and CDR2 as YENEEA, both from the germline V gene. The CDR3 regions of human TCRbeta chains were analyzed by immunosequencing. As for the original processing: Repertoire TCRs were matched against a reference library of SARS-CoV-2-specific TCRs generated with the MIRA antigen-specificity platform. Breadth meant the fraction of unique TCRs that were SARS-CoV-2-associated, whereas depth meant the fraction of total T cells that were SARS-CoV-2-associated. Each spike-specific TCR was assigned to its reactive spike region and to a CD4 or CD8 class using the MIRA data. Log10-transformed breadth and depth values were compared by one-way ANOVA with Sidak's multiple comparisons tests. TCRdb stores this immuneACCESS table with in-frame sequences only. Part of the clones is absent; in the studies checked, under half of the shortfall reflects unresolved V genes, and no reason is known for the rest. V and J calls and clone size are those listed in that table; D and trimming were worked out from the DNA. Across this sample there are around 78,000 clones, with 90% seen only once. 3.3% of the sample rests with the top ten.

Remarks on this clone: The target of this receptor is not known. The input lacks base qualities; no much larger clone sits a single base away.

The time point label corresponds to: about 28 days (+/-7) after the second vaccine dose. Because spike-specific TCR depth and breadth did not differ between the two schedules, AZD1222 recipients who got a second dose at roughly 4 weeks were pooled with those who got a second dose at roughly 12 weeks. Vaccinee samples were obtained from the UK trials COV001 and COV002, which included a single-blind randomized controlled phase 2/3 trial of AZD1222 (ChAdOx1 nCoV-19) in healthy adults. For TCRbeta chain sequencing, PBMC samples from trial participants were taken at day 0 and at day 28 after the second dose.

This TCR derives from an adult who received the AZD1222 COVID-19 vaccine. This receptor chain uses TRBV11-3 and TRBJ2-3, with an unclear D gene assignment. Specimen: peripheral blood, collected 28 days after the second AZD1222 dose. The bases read TGTGCCAGCAGCTCGCTCCGCCCCGGAGATACGCAGTATTTT. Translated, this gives CASSSLRPGDTQYF. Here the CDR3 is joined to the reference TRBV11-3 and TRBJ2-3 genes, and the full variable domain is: EAGVVQSPRYKIIEKKQPVAFWCNPISGHNTLYWYLQNLGQGPELLIRYENEEAVDDSQLPKDRFSAERLKGVDSTLKIQPAELGDSAVYLCASSSLRPGDTQYFGPGTRLTVL.